Below are 24 T cell receptor beta chains sequenced from a single sample in a study of shared clonotypes between healthy human individuals. Here immunoSEQ multiplex PCR was the method, and the copy in TCRdb shows in-frame clones only, minus some. The sample includes some 450,000 clones, over 60% of them seen just once. Sequencing was done on a sample of PBMCs. The receptors shown here come from a woman aged 40 to 50 in good health. Some clones in this sample may be carry-over from other donors' samples.

The chain is built from TRBV7-3 and TRBJ2-1; 14 bases line up with TRBD2. The CDR3 totals 16 residues. The J segment lost 10 bases and the V segment lost 5 bases, leaving 10 bases of the junction unmatched. Germline V gives CDR1 SGHTA, CDR2 FQGTGA. The CDR3 sequence: CASSPPGLAGVQEQFF. CDR3 DNA: TGTGCCAGCAGCCCCCCGGGACTAGCGGGAGTCCAGGAGCAGTTCTTC.

This chain connects TRBV5-1 to TRBJ2-2; 7 positions agree with TRBD1. The trim removed 4 bases at V and 6 bases at J, leaving 6 bases unmatched. Germline V gives CDR1 SGHRS, CDR2 YFSETQ. This CDR3 has 14 amino acids. The CDR3 sequence is CASSITGVPGELFF. The CDR3 nucleotides read TGCGCCAGCAGCATAACAGGGGTTCCCGGGGAGCTGTTTTTT. Looking up the rest from reference TRBV5-1 and TRBJ2-2 gives the full variable domain: KAGVTQTPRYLIKTRGQQVTLSCSPISGHRSVSWYQQTPGQGLQFLFEYFSETQRNKGNFPGRFSGRQFSNSRSEMNVSTLELGDSALYLCASSITGVPGELFFGEGSRLTVL.

The chain has TRBV6-4 and TRBJ2-1, with TRBD2 matching 14 bases. CDR1 is MRHNA, CDR2 SNTAGT, per germline. J lost 8 bases, V lost 4 bases, and 4 bases had no gene match. The CDR3 spans 15 residues. CDR3 in amino acids: CASSGGTSGSHEQFF. CDR3 coding DNA: TGTGCCAGCAGTGGGGGGACTAGCGGGAGTCATGAGCAGTTCTTC.

This sequence joins TRBV28 and TRBJ1-4; TRBD1 might be the D (6 bases). The CDR3 spans 14 residues. CDR1 is MDHEN, CDR2 SYDVKM, per germline. Trimming took off 5 bases at V and 2 bases at J, with 9 bases between the two ends. The CDR3 here is CASSTGSTNEKLFF. The DNA of the CDR3 is TGTGCCAGCAGTACAGGGTCGACTAATGAAAAACTGTTTTTT.

A note on this clone: The identical CDR3 is also encoded by other nucleotide sequences in the sample. CDR3 amino acids: CASSSGQGNQPQHF. The CDR3 DNA reads TGTGCCAGCAGTTCGGGACAGGGGAATCAGCCCCAGCATTTT. The rearrangement links TRBV28 to TRBJ1-5; 10 nucleotides line up with TRBD1. The CDR3 consists of 14 residues. Trimming took 4 bases from V and 4 from J; bases not matched to a gene: 1. Germline V gene lookup returns CDR1 MDHEN and CDR2 SYDVKM.

About this clone itself: A far larger clone is one base from this, pointing to a likely read error. V usage is TRBV7-9 and J usage is TRBJ1-5; 10 bases align to TRBD1. Germline loops: CDR1 SEHNR, CDR2 FQNEAQ (reference sequence). This CDR3 is 18 amino acids long. The CDR3 spells CASSSRDRGGYSNQPQHF. Here the CDR3 DNA reads TGTGCCAGCAGCTCCCGGGACAGGGGAGGATATAGCAACCAGCCCCAGCATTTT.

V gene TRBV7-8 combines with J gene TRBJ2-3; 9 positions agree with TRBD2. This CDR3 spans 17 amino acids. Germline V gives CDR1 SGHVS, CDR2 FQNEAQ. Trimming took 5 bases from V and 2 from J; bases not matched to a gene: 11. CDR3 in DNA: TGTGCCAGCAGCCCTCACCGAGCGGGAGGATTCACAGATACGCAGTATTTT. It specifies CASSPHRAGGFTDTQYF.

V is TRBV9 and J is TRBJ1-6; 7 positions match TRBD1. The germline V gene has CDR1 SGDLS and CDR2 YYNGEE. The CDR3 has 14 amino acids. V lost 4 bases and J lost 9; bases outside the gene matches: 7. The CDR3 nucleotides read TGTGCCAGCAGCTACAGGGGAGAAAGTTCACCCCTCCACTTT. It yields the protein CASSYRGESSPLHF. Variable domain in full (rest from reference TRBV9 and TRBJ1-6): DSGVTQTPKHLITATGQRVTLRCSPRSGDLSVYWYQQSLDQGLQFLIQYYNGEERAKGNILERFSAQQFPDLHSELNLSSLELGDSALYFCASSYRGESSPLHFGNGTRLTVT.

The gene calls are TRBV18 and TRBJ2-1, with 8 bases aligning to TRBD1. V lost 4 bases and J lost 3; bases outside the gene matches: 5. CDR1 and CDR2 from the germline V gene are KGHSH and LQKENI. There are 15 residues in the CDR3. The CDR3 sequence: CASSLGQGLYNEQFF. CDR3 nucleotides: TGTGCCAGCTCACTCGGACAGGGCCTCTACAATGAGCAGTTCTTC.

V gene TRBV5-1 combines with J gene TRBJ2-7; D gene ambiguous. The germline V gene has CDR1 SGHRS and CDR2 YFSETQ. V dropped 0 bases and J dropped 4 bases, with 5 bases sitting between them. The CDR3 is 12 amino acids. The CDR3 loop is CASSLDGYEQYF. In nucleotides, the CDR3 is TGCGCCAGCAGCTTGGACGGATACGAGCAGTACTTC. The variable domain in full, with the rest retrieved from reference TRBV5-1 and TRBJ2-7, is KAGVTQTPRYLIKTRGQQVTLSCSPISGHRSVSWYQQTPGQGLQFLFEYFSETQRNKGNFPGRFSGRQFSNSRSEMNVSTLELGDSALYLCASSLDGYEQYFGPGTRLTVT.

This clone occurred a few times. V and J are TRBV27 and TRBJ2-7; TRBD2 agrees at 10 bases. Germline-derived CDR1 and CDR2 are MNHEY and SMNVEV (reference sequence). The CDR3 totals 15 residues. V shed 0 bases and J 6 bases; nucleotides not matched to a gene: 5. This CDR3 is CASSLSLAGAREQYF. The CDR3, as DNA: TGTGCCAGCAGTTTATCGCTAGCGGGAGCCCGCGAGCAGTACTTC.

This chain links TRBV7-2 with TRBJ2-1; TRBD1 matches 10 bases. The CDR3 runs to 14 residues. Germline CDR1 reads SGHTA; CDR2 reads FQGNSA. V lost 5 bases, J lost 6 bases, and 4 bases stayed unmatched. CDR3 sequence reads: CASSIDRGLNEQFF. For the CDR3, the DNA is TGTGCCAGCAGCATAGACAGGGGGCTCAATGAGCAGTTCTTC.

The CDR3 DNA reads TGTGCCAGCGCGACAGAGTCCTACGAGCAGTACTTC. Translated, it gives CASATESYEQYF. This rearrangement joins TRBV28 to TRBJ2-7; D possibly corresponds to TRBD1 (5 bases). Trimming stripped 8 bases from V and 1 base from J, with 9 bases between. The CDR3 covers 12 residues. The germline V gene has CDR1 MDHEN and CDR2 SYDVKM.

This clone showed up just once. This rearrangement joins TRBV19 to TRBJ2-2, with 7 bases fitting TRBD1. From germline, CDR1 is LNHDA and CDR2 SQIVND (reference sequence). The V segment lost 7 bases and the J segment 8 bases; nucleotides outside the gene matches: 7. The CDR3 sequence is 13 residues long. DNA for the CDR3: TGTGCCAGTATCGACAGGGTGGCTGGGGAGCTGTTTTTT. It specifies CASIDRVAGELFF.

A word on this clone: A far larger clone is one nucleotide away, so this likely arose from a read error. The V and J genes are TRBV28 and TRBJ1-1; possibly TRBD1 for D (6 bases). The germline V and J ends were trimmed by 3 bases and 1 base, with 18 bases remaining between them. The germline V gene encodes CDR1 MDHEN and CDR2 SYDVKM. CDR3 length: 17 amino acids. The CDR3, as DNA: TGTGCCAGCAGTTTTCGGGACTTCAGGGGAAAGAACACTGAAGCTTTCTTT. It translates to CASSFRDFRGKNTEAFF.

The chain uses TRBV27 and TRBJ2-7, with D possibly being TRBD1 (6 bases). Trimming removed 5 bases from V and 5 bases from J, with 19 bases in between. Germline values: CDR1 MNHEY, CDR2 SMNVEV (reference sequence). The CDR3 loop spans 15 amino acids. CDR3 in DNA: TGTGCCAGCAGTCCCCGCCCCTGGACAGACAACGAGCAGTACTTC. Its translation is CASSPRPWTDNEQYF.

This clone was seen ten or more times. Additional DNA sequences in this sample encode the identical CDR3. This chain uses TRBV30 with TRBJ1-6; possible D gene TRBD1, 5 bases. V was shortened by 0 bases and J by 9 bases, with 9 bases between the two germline ends. The CDR3 is 13 amino acids. CDR1 GTSNPN and CDR2 SVGIG come from the germline V gene (reference sequence). Here the CDR3 reads CAWSVGVGSPLHF. CDR3 bases: TGTGCCTGGAGTGTAGGGGTAGGTTCACCCCTCCACTTT.

The genes are TRBV4-1 and TRBJ2-2; D is unclear. Trimming left V 4 bases short and J 0 bases short, with 18 bases between. Germline V gene sequence: CDR1 MGHRA, CDR2 YSYEKL. CDR3 length equals 18 residues. The CDR3 spells CASSRIPPPYPNTGELFF. CDR3 nucleotides: TGCGCCAGCAGCCGAATTCCCCCCCCGTACCCGAACACCGGGGAGCTGTTTTTT.

The chain couples TRBV10-1 to TRBJ1-5; a possible D gene is TRBD1 (5 bases). This CDR3 contains 11 residues. V gave up 10 bases and J gave up 7 bases, with 11 bases separating them. Germline V gene lookup returns CDR1 WNHNN and CDR2 SYGVQD (reference sequence). The CDR3 DNA follows: TGCGCCAACATGGGGGTACAGCCCCAGCATTTT. This sequence encodes CANMGVQPQHF.

This clone was recorded at least ten times. This chain uses TRBV6-4 with TRBJ2-3; 7 nucleotides align to TRBD1. V gave up 2 bases and J gave up 0 bases; unmatched junction bases: 5. Germline assignment: CDR1 MRHNA and CDR2 SNTAGT. This CDR3 region has 16 residues. DNA for the CDR3: TGTGCCAGCAGTGACCTACCAGGGGGTAGCACAGATACGCAGTATTTT. Translating it yields CASSDLPGGSTDTQYF.

The chain combines TRBV5-5 with TRBJ1-2, with a weak D call TRBD1 (6 bases). This CDR3 has 13 residues. CDR1 and CDR2 from the germline V gene are SGHKS and YYEKEE (reference sequence). V was cut by 4 bases and J by 6 bases, with 13 bases left in between. This CDR3 is CASSPGTNDGYTF. DNA for the CDR3: TGTGCCAGCAGCCCCGGGACAAACGATGGCTACACCTTC.

This clone has just one count. The chain links TRBV2 to TRBJ1-5, with D perhaps matching TRBD1 (5 bases). There are 12 residues in the CDR3. V gave up 6 bases and J gave up 6 bases, with 9 bases separating them. Per the germline V gene, CDR1 is SNHLY and CDR2 is FYNNEI. This CDR3 is CASRGEIQPQHF. CDR3 bases: TGTGCCAGCAGAGGGGAGATTCAGCCCCAGCATTTT.

The chain combines TRBV4-3 with TRBJ1-6; D uncertain. This CDR3 is built from 13 residues. Germline loops: CDR1 LGHNA, CDR2 YSLEER. V lost 1 base and J lost 11, with 9 bases in between. The CDR3 region has the DNA TGCGCCAGCAGCCAAGGTCGTGGTCCACCCCTCCACTTT. Its translation: CASSQGRGPPLHF.

This chain connects TRBV29-1 to TRBJ2-7, with 7 bases fitting TRBD1. Germline assignment: CDR1 SQVTM and CDR2 ANQGSEA. The CDR3 consists of 12 residues. Written as DNA, the CDR3 is TGCGGCGCTGATGCACAGGGGAACGAGCAGTACTTC. It codes for CGADAQGNEQYF.